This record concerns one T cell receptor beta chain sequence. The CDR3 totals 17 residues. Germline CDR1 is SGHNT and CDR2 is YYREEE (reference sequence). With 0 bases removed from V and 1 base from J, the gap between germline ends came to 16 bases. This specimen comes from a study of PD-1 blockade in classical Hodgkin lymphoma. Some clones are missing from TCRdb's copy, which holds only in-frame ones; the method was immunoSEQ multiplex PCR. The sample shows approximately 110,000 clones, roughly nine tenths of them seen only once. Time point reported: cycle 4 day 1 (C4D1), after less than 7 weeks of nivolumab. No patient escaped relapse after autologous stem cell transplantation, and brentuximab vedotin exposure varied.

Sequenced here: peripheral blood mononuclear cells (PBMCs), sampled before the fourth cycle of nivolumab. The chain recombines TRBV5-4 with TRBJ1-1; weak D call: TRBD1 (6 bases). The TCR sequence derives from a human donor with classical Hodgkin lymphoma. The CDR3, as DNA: TGTGCCAGCAGCTTGGAATCATTTTGGGGGCCGAACACTGAAGCTTTCTTT. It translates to CASSLESFWGPNTEAFF.